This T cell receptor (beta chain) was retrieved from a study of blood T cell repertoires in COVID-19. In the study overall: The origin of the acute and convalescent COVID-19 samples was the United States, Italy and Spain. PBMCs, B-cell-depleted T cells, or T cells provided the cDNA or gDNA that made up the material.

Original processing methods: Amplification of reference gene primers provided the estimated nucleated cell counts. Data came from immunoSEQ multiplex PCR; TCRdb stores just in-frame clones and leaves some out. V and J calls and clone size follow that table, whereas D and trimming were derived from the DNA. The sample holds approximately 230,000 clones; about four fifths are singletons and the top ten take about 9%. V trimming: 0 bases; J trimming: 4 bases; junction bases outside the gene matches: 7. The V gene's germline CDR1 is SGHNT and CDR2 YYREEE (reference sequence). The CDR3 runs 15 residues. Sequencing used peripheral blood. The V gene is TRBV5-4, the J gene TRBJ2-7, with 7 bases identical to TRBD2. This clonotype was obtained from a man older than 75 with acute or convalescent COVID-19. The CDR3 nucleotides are TGTGCCAGCAGCTTGGGTACCGCGGGGGTTTACGAGCAGTACTTC. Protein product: CASSLGTAGVYEQYF.